This TCR beta chain was sequenced for a study of T cells expressing NK-cell markers. Findings and caveats of the study: Once again these clonotypes came out on top in the CD3+CD56-NKG2C+ fraction of four donors.

Each CDR3 protein gets one entry in TCRdb, which reprocessed the 5' RACE reads and gives no DNA. Its table records about 390,000 distinct CDR3 sequences. CDR3 length: 14 residues. Comment on this clonotype: Its specificity is unknown.

What was sequenced was blood T cells: a sorted CD56 or NKG2C T cell subset, CD4+ or CD8+ T cells, or bulk PBMC T cells (not recorded which). The rearrangement links TRBV12-3 or TRBV12-4 to TRBJ2-1. This TCR was sampled from a woman in her forties or fifties in good health. Here the CDR3 reads CASSFRRDYNEQFF.